The T cell receptor beta chain described here comes from a study of T cells in Graves' hyperthyroidism and ophthalmopathy. Amplified regions were TCR beta CDR3 sequences from RNA transcripts. The primer set for the first-round RT-PCR of the TCR CDR3 was HTBI. Each CDR3 protein gets one entry after TCRdb re-called the multiplex PCR reads with MiXCR. The data contain about 250,000 distinct CDR3 sequences, around 25% of them singletons. The sample was blood. The origin of this receptor is a woman between 40 and 50 years old with Graves' ophthalmopathy.

For the CDR3, the DNA is TGTGCCAGCAGCCCGCCTTGGGGAAGCTATGGCTACACCTTC. Translating gives CASSPPWGSYGYTF. The chain uses TRBV7-9 and TRBJ1-2; D ambiguous. The CDR3 is 14 amino acids. Between the trimmed V and J ends, which lost 5 bases and 4 bases, there was a span of 14 bases. Germline CDR1 and CDR2: SEHNR and FQNEAQ (reference sequence).